The 23 T cell receptor beta chains listed next were all sequenced from one sample in a study of blood T cell repertoires in COVID-19. The protocol was immunoSEQ multiplex PCR, while the TCRdb copy is restricted to in-frame clones and leaves out a portion. The table lists 200,000 to 250,000 clones, over 70% of them singletons, with 3% to 4% in the top ten. Sequencing was carried out using PBMCs or T cells enriched from blood (not recorded which). These receptor sequences come from a woman younger than 45 who had been exposed to COVID-19.

The chain joins TRBV4-1 to TRBJ1-2; 7 bases map to TRBD1. The CDR3 totals 15 residues. V trimming: 0 bases; J trimming: 4 bases; junction bases outside the gene matches: 5. Germline V gene sequence: CDR1 MGHRA, CDR2 YSYEKL. The CDR3 bases are TGCGCCAGCAGCCAAGATCCAGGGGGGAGCTATGGCTACACCTTC. Translating it yields CASSQDPGGSYGYTF.

The V call is TRBV28, the J call TRBJ1-5, with D possibly TRBD1 on 6 matching bases. The length of the CDR3 is 18 residues. Germline values: CDR1 MDHEN, CDR2 SYDVKM. Deletions cut 6 bases from V and 0 bases from J, with 21 bases between. CDR3 DNA: TGTGCCAGCAGACCACCGGTAAGGACAGTAATTAGCAATCAGCCCCAGCATTTT. This sequence encodes CASRPPVRTVISNQPQHF.

V gene TRBV19 combines with J gene TRBJ2-3; 10 bases fit TRBD2. The germline CDR1 and CDR2 sequences are LNHDA and SQIVND (reference sequence). The CDR3 length is 17 residues. The V segment lost 1 base and the J segment 0 bases; nucleotides outside the gene matches: 4. The CDR3 spells CASSIVVAGGSTDTQYF. DNA for the CDR3: TGTGCCAGTAGTATAGTAGTAGCGGGAGGCAGCACAGATACGCAGTATTTT.

This clone was recorded only once. The chain recombines TRBV15 with TRBJ2-7; the D gene is possibly TRBD2 (5 bases). V was trimmed by 3 bases and J by 2 bases, leaving 20 bases between them. The CDR3 totals 17 residues. In germline, CDR1 is LNHNV, CDR2 YYDKDF (reference sequence). The CDR3 here is CATSSPLLHAGTYEQYF. The CDR3 DNA reads TGTGCCACCAGCAGTCCACTCCTTCACGCGGGTACCTACGAGCAGTACTTC.

This chain joins TRBV5-4 and TRBJ2-3; a weak D match, TRBD1 (6 bases). The CDR3 loop spans 17 amino acids. The V end lost 3 bases, the J end lost 2 bases, and 19 bases lay between the germline ends. The V gene's germline CDR1 is SGHNT and CDR2 YYREEE (reference sequence). The CDR3 reads CASSSFRTQGLTDTQYF. The DNA for the CDR3 is TGTGCCAGCAGCTCCTTTCGAACACAGGGCCTCACAGATACGCAGTATTTT.

CDR3 nucleotide sequence: TGTGCCAGCACCTGGCAGGTATTCACTGAAGCTTTCTTT. Translation: CASTWQVFTEAFF. This chain connects TRBV28 to TRBJ1-1; D call uncertain. The ends were cut back, 7 bases at V and 4 bases at J, with 13 bases in the middle. Germline CDR1 and CDR2: MDHEN and SYDVKM. The CDR3 length is 13 residues.

In DNA form, the CDR3 reads TGTGCCAGCTCACCCGGACTAGCAGGTGAGCAGTTCTTC. Its protein is CASSPGLAGEQFF. The rearrangement links TRBV18 to TRBJ2-1; the match to TRBD2 covers 8 bases. Germline CDR1 reads KGHSH; CDR2 reads LQKENI. Losses at the gene ends were 3 bases for V and 9 bases for J; bases not matched to a gene: 4. This CDR3 is 13 amino acids long.

The chain joins TRBV27 to TRBJ2-7; D unresolved. V was shortened by 3 bases and J by 3 bases, with 12 bases between the two germline ends. This CDR3 contains 14 residues. Germline assignment: CDR1 MNHEY and CDR2 SMNVEV (reference sequence). CDR3 region: CASSFTIKGYEQYF. In DNA form, the CDR3 reads TGTGCCAGCAGTTTTACTATCAAAGGCTACGAGCAGTACTTC.

This clone was picked up one time. The chain carries TRBV2 and TRBJ1-1, with D tentatively TRBD1 (6 bases). Trimming left V 4 bases short and J 1 base short, with 13 bases between. CDR3 length: 15 residues. CDR1 and CDR2 from the germline V gene are SNHLY and FYNNEI. The CDR3 spells CASSGQDRSNTEAFF. DNA for the CDR3: TGTGCCAGCAGTGGGCAGGACAGATCGAACACTGAAGCTTTCTTT.

The chain carries TRBV6-6 and TRBJ2-3; possibly TRBD2 for D (6 bases). The CDR3 spans 14 residues. Germline lookup yields CDR1 MNHNY and CDR2 SVGAGI (reference sequence). Trimming stripped 6 bases from V and 2 bases from J, with 12 bases between. CDR3 sequence reads: CASSPRENTDTQYF. CDR3 DNA: TGTGCCAGCAGCCCCCGGGAGAACACAGATACGCAGTATTTT.

The rearrangement uses TRBV2 and TRBJ1-2, with TRBD1 matching 9 bases. Germline V lookup: CDR1 SNHLY, CDR2 FYNNEI. V was clipped by 7 bases and J by 2 bases; unmatched bases: 5. The CDR3 extends over 14 amino acids. CDR3 region: CASNSDRGNYGYTF. CDR3 sequence (DNA): TGTGCCAGCAATTCGGACAGGGGCAACTATGGCTACACCTTC.

The J gene is TRBJ1-1, the V gene TRBV3-1 (or the pseudogene TRBV3-2); weak D call: TRBD1 (6 bases). The germline V gene encodes CDR1 LGHDT and CDR2 YNNKEL (reference sequence). Trimming shortened V by 6 bases and J by 1 base, and 12 bases separated the two germline ends. CDR3 size: 14 residues. CDR3 bases: TGTGCCAGCAGTGCCCTAGGGGGGAACACTGAAGCTTTCTTT. Translation: CASSALGGNTEAFF.

V and J are TRBV5-5 and TRBJ2-1; 7 bases map to TRBD1. With V trimmed by 0 bases and J by 12 bases, 3 bases remained unmatched. CDR3 length: 12 residues. Germline V lookup: CDR1 SGHKS, CDR2 YYEKEE (reference sequence). CDR3 sequence reads: CASSLVGGRQFF. The DNA for the CDR3 is TGTGCCAGCAGCTTGGTAGGGGGCCGGCAGTTCTTC.

The J gene is TRBJ1-3, the V gene TRBV7-6; no definite D call. This CDR3 is built from 15 residues. Trimming stripped 1 base from V and 0 bases from J, with 7 bases between. Germline values: CDR1 SGHVS, CDR2 FNYEAQ. DNA of the CDR3: TGTGCCAGCAGCTTAGGGCAGTCCTCTGGAAACACCATATATTTT. The encoded protein is CASSLGQSSGNTIYF.

V and J are TRBV13 and TRBJ2-1; 9 bases align to TRBD1. This CDR3 has 22 residues. V shed 5 bases and J 8 bases; nucleotides not matched to a gene: 31. CDR1 PRHDT and CDR2 FYEKMQ come from the germline V gene (reference sequence). The CDR3: CASSAKGAGTGSSEASSYEQFF. The CDR3 DNA sequence: TGTGCCAGCAGCGCCAAGGGGGCCGGGACAGGGAGTTCTGAGGCTAGCTCATATGAGCAGTTCTTC.

This clone was recorded a few times. The gene calls are TRBV27 and TRBJ2-2, with 14 bases that match TRBD2. In germline, CDR1 is MNHEY, CDR2 SMNVEV (reference sequence). Germline trimming cut 3 bases from V and 7 bases from J; bases unmatched to any gene: 4. This CDR3 is 16 amino acids long. In DNA form, the CDR3 reads TGTGCCAGCAGTTTCCAGGGACTAGCGGGAGTCGGGGAGCTGTTTTTT. Amino acid sequence: CASSFQGLAGVGELFF.

The chain couples TRBV7-8 to TRBJ2-3; 8 nucleotides line up with TRBD1. This CDR3 is 14 amino acids long. Germline lookup yields CDR1 SGHVS and CDR2 FQNEAQ. The V segment lost 4 bases and the J segment 6 bases; nucleotides outside the gene matches: 6. The CDR3 is CASSSKTGADTQYF. DNA for the CDR3: TGTGCCAGCAGCTCAAAGACAGGGGCGGATACGCAGTATTTT.

This rearrangement joins TRBV5-4 to TRBJ1-2; 9 bases align to TRBD1. With 4 bases clipped from V and 4 bases from J, the junction kept 11 bases outside the gene matches. From germline, CDR1 is SGHNT and CDR2 YYREEE (reference sequence). The CDR3 spans 16 residues. In DNA, the CDR3 is TGTGCCAGCAGCAATCCGGGACAGGGAGGTAGCTATGGCTACACCTTC. Protein: CASSNPGQGGSYGYTF.

Comments on this clone: One end of the junction fails to match germline, which may point to a read error. This chain connects TRBV12-3 or TRBV12-4 to TRBJ1-2; 9 positions match TRBD1. CDR3 length: 11 residues. Written as DNA, the CDR3 is TGTGCCAGCAGTCGGACAGGGGACGTGTCCTTC. This codes for CASSRTGDVSF.

The V and J genes are TRBV2 and TRBJ1-2; no clear D gene. Per germline, CDR1 SNHLY and CDR2 FYNNEI. The CDR3 has 15 amino acids. Trimming removed 8 bases at V and 7 bases at J, with 23 bases between. Written as DNA, the CDR3 is TGTGCCAGCTGTCGTGGTAGGAGCCGTTGGTGTGGCTACACCTTC. Translated, it gives CASCRGRSRWCGYTF.

This chain links TRBV18 with TRBJ1-3, with D uncertain. Germline CDR1 reads KGHSH; CDR2 reads LQKENI. This CDR3 comprises 13 residues. Trimming took 4 bases from V and 4 from J, leaving 8 bases between them. CDR3 sequence: CASSLRSGNTIYF. DNA for the CDR3: TGTGCCAGCTCACTCAGGTCCGGAAACACCATATATTTT.

This clone was recorded once. The V gene is TRBV5-5, the J gene TRBJ2-7; 8 nucleotides align to TRBD1. In germline, CDR1 is SGHKS, CDR2 YYEKEE (reference sequence). The trim removed 0 bases at V and 3 bases at J, leaving 8 bases unmatched. The CDR3 runs to 16 residues. In nucleotides, the CDR3 is TGTGCCAGCAGCTTGGCTCCGAGACAGGGGTTCTACGAGCAGTACTTC. As protein: CASSLAPRQGFYEQYF.

The chain carries TRBV28 and TRBJ1-4; D not certain. The CDR3 spans 12 residues. V was cut by 4 bases and J by 8 bases, with 8 bases left in between. CDR1 is MDHEN and CDR2 is SYDVKM in the germline V gene. CDR3 in DNA: TGTGCCAGCAGTTCCTCAGGAGAAAAACTGTTTTTT. It yields the protein CASSSSGEKLFF.